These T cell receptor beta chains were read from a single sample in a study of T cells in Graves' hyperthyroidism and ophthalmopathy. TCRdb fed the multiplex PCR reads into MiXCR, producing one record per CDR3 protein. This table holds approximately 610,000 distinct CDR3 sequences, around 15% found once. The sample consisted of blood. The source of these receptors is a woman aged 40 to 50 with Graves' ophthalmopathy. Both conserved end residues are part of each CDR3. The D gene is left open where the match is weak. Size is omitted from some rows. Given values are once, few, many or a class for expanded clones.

TGTGCGAGCGTACTAGACAGCGCAACCTATGGCTACACCTTC CASVLDSATYGYTF TRBV6-2/TRBV6-3 NA TRBJ1-2 NA
TGTGCCAGCAGTTTACTGAGGGACACCGGGGAGCTGTTTTTT CASSLLRDTGELFF TRBV28 NA TRBJ2-2 many
TGCGCCAGCAGCTTGGCGGGCAGCTCTTCGCACACTGAAGCTTTCTTT CASSLAGSSSHTEAFF TRBV5-1 NA TRBJ1-1 few
TGTGCCAGCTCATCCCAAGCGGGAGCTGTCTACGAGCAGTACTTC CASSSQAGAVYEQYF TRBV18 TRBD2 TRBJ2-7 few
TGTGCCAGCAATCTAGCGGGAGGGAAATACGAGCAGTACTTC CASNLAGGKYEQYF TRBV12-3/TRBV12-4 TRBD2 TRBJ2-7 NA
TGTGCCAGCTCATCTTCGATTACAGGGGTAGGGCAGCCCCAGCATTTT CASSSSITGVGQPQHF TRBV18 TRBD1 TRBJ1-5 NA
TGTGCCAGCACCGACGAGGGGACAACCTACGAGCAGTACTTC CASTDEGTTYEQYF TRBV12-3/TRBV12-4 NA TRBJ2-7 many
TGTGCCAGTAGTATCCTAGGTCTGGGTGGACAAGAGACCCAGTACTTC CASSILGLGGQETQYF TRBV19 NA TRBJ2-5 many
TGTGCCAGCGATGTAGGCCGCACTGAAGCTTTCTTT CASDVGRTEAFF TRBV11-1 NA TRBJ1-1 NA
TGCGCCAGCAGCCAAGACGGACCCGGCACCGGGGAGCTGTTTTTT CASSQDGPGTGELFF TRBV4-3 NA TRBJ2-2 many
TGTGCCAGCAGTCAAGGGGAGTACAATCAGCCCCAGCATTTT CASSQGEYNQPQHF TRBV28 NA TRBJ1-5 many
TGTGCCAGCAGTGAGGGGATCCGGACGGAGATTCCTAACACTGAAGCTTTCTTT CASSEGIRTEIPNTEAFF TRBV6-4 NA TRBJ1-1 many
TGTGCCAGCAGTCGCCGGGAAACCTACGAGCAGTACTTC CASSRRETYEQYF TRBV12-3/TRBV12-4 NA TRBJ2-7 few
TGTGCCAGCACCCCACACAATACAGGGCCCAATCAGCCCCAGCATTTT CASTPHNTGPNQPQHF TRBV6-2/TRBV6-3 NA TRBJ1-5 many
TGCAGTGCTAGAGGAGTTGGGGCCAACGTCCTGACTTTC CSARGVGANVLTF TRBV20-1 NA TRBJ2-6 many
TGTGCCAGCAGTTACTCGAGCAACTTACTAAGCTCCTATAATTCACCCCTCCACTTT CASSYSSNLLSSYNSPLHF TRBV6-5 NA TRBJ1-6 many
TGTGCCAGCACCTTTGGGGCCAAAAACATTCAGTACTTC CASTFGAKNIQYF TRBV18 NA TRBJ2-4 NA
TGCGCCAGCAGCCAAGTTTTCGACAGGGGTGGACAGCCCCAGCATTTT CASSQVFDRGGQPQHF TRBV4-1 TRBD1 TRBJ1-5 NA
TGTGCCAGCAGTTCGGGACAGCGAAGCTCTGGAAACACCATATATTTT CASSSGQRSSGNTIYF TRBV6-2/TRBV6-3 TRBD1 TRBJ1-3 NA
TGTGCCAGCAGTTACTCGGCGGGACTAGCGGGAGGGACCCAGTACTTC CASSYSAGLAGGTQYF TRBV6-5 TRBD2 TRBJ2-5 NA
TGTGCCAGCAGGTCAGCGGGAGGCAAAAACATTCAGTACTTC CASRSAGGKNIQYF TRBV11-2 TRBD2 TRBJ2-4 NA
TGTGCCAGCAGCGTAGGTAACAGGGGAATCTATGGCTACACCTTC CASSVGNRGIYGYTF TRBV9 TRBD1 TRBJ1-2 NA
TGCAGCGTCGCGGAACCTAGCGGGAGAAGATCCTACGAGCAGTACTTC CSVAEPSGRRSYEQYF TRBV29-1 TRBD2 TRBJ2-7 many
TGTGCCTGGAGTCCGGGACTAGCGAACGAGCAGTACTTC CAWSPGLANEQYF TRBV30 TRBD2 TRBJ2-7 many
TGCAGCGTCACTCGGTCTTCCCAAGAGACCCAGTACTTC CSVTRSSQETQYF TRBV29-1 NA TRBJ2-5 NA
TGCAGCGTTGGGACAGGGAGAGGCTACACCTTC CSVGTGRGYTF TRBV29-1 TRBD1 TRBJ1-2 many
TGCAGTGCTCCGGACAGGGACTATGGCTACACCTTC CSAPDRDYGYTF TRBV20-1 TRBD1 TRBJ1-2 many
TGTGCCAGCAGCGATCCGCTGGGGGGATTTTCCGAGCAGTACTTC CASSDPLGGFSEQYF TRBV7-9 NA TRBJ2-7 NA
TGTGCCGTGGCCTTCCGGGGGGGACAGGGGTCCCAGTACTTC CAVAFRGGQGSQYF TRBV28 TRBD1 TRBJ2-5 few
TGTGCCAGCAGTCAAGGACGGGGCACCGGGGAGCTGTTTTTT CASSQGRGTGELFF TRBV12-3/TRBV12-4 NA TRBJ2-2 many
TGTGCCAGCGACGGACAGGGAGATGGCTACACCTTC CASDGQGDGYTF TRBV12-3/TRBV12-4 TRBD1 TRBJ1-2 NA
TGTGCTAGTGGTTTGGCGACAGATCAGCCCCAGCATTTT CASGLATDQPQHF TRBV12-5 NA TRBJ1-5 many
TGTGCCAGCAGCTTAGACTCCGGGACAGGTTATGGCGAGCAGTACTTC CASSLDSGTGYGEQYF TRBV11-2 TRBD1 TRBJ2-7 NA
TGTGCCAGCAGTGGATCGGGGTATGGCTACACCTTC CASSGSGYGYTF TRBV25-1 NA TRBJ1-2 many
TGTGCCTGGAGAGAGCCGATTAACTATGGCTACACCTTC CAWREPINYGYTF TRBV30 NA TRBJ1-2 few
TGTGCCAGCAGTTTAATCCCCGGCTCCTACGAGCAGTACTTC CASSLIPGSYEQYF TRBV28 NA TRBJ2-7 many
TGTGCCAGCAGTTTAGACACGGGACTAGCGGGAGACGAGCAGTACTTC CASSLDTGLAGDEQYF TRBV28 TRBD2 TRBJ2-7 many
TGTGCCAGCACCATAAGAGCCGGGACAGGTGTCCAGCCCCAGCATTTT CASTIRAGTGVQPQHF TRBV6-1 TRBD1 TRBJ1-5 NA
TGTGCCAGCTCACCGGGGGGGGTTCATCAGCCCCAGCATTTT CASSPGGVHQPQHF TRBV18 NA TRBJ1-5 NA
TGTGCCAGCAGCCTCGAGATCCGGGACGTCTCCTACGAGCAGTACTTC CASSLEIRDVSYEQYF TRBV3-1 NA TRBJ2-7 NA
TGTGCCAGCAGTTACTGGTCGGGCCAGCCCCAGCATTTT CASSYWSGQPQHF TRBV6-5 NA TRBJ1-5 many
TGCAGTGCTAGGGCCGGGACAGGGATCGACGAGCAGTACTTC CSARAGTGIDEQYF TRBV20-1 TRBD1 TRBJ2-7 NA
TGTGCCAGCAGCGGACGGACAGGGGTAAAAGTGGAAGCTTTCTTT CASSGRTGVKVEAFF TRBV7-9 TRBD1 TRBJ1-1 NA